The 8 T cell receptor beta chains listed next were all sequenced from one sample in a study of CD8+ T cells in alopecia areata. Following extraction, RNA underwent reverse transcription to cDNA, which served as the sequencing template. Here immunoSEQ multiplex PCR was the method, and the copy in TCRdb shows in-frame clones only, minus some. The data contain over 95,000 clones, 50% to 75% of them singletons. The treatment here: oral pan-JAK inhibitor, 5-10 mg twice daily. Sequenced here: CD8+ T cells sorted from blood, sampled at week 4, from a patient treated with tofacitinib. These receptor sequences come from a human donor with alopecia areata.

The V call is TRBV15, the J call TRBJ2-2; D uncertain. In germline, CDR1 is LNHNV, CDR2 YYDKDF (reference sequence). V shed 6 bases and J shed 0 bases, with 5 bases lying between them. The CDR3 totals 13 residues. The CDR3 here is CATRIANTGELFF. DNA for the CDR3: TGTGCCACCAGGATAGCGAACACCGGGGAGCTGTTTTTT.

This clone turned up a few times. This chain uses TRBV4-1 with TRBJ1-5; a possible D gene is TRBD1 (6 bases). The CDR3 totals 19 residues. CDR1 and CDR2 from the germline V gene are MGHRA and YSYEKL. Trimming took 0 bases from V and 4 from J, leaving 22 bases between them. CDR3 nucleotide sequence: TGCGCCAGCAGCCAAGAGGTTAATCTGGCACAGGGAATAAATCAGCCCCAGCATTTT. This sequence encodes CASSQEVNLAQGINQPQHF.

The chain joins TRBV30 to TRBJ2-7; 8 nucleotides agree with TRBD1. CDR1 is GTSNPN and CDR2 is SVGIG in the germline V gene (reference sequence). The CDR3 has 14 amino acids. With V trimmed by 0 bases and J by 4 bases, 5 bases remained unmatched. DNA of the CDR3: TGTGCCTGGAGTGTATCAGGGGGCACGTACGAGCAGTACTTC. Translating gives CAWSVSGGTYEQYF.

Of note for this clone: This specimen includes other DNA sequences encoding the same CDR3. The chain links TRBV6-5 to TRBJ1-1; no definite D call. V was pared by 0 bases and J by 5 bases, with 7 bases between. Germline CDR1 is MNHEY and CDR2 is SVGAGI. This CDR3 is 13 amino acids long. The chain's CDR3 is CASSYSDRTEAFF. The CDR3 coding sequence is TGTGCCAGCAGTTACTCGGACCGTACTGAAGCTTTCTTT.

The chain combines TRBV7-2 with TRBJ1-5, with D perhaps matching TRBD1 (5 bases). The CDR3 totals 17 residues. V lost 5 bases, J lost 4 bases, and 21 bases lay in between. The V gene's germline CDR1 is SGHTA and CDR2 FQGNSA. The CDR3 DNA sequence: TGTGCCAGCAGCCCCTGGGGCAGGAAGACTGATAATCAGCCCCAGCATTTT. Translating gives CASSPWGRKTDNQPQHF.

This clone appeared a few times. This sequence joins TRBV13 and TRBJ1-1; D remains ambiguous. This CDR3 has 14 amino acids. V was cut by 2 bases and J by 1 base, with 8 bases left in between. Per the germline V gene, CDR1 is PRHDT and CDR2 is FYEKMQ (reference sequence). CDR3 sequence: CASSLWAGNTEAFF. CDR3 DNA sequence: TGTGCCAGCAGCTTATGGGCCGGGAACACTGAAGCTTTCTTT.

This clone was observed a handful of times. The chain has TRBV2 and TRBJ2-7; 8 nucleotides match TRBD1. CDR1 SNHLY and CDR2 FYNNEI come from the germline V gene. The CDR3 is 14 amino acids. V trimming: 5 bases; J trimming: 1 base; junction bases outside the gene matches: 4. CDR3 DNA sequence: TGTGCCAGCAGTAGTGACAGGGGTTCCTACGAGCAGTACTTC. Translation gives CASSSDRGSYEQYF.

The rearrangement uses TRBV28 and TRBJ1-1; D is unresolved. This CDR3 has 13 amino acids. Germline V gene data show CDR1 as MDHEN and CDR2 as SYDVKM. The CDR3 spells CGSSSYGYTEAFF. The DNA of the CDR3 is TGTGGGTCAAGCTCGTATGGATACACTGAAGCTTTCTTT.